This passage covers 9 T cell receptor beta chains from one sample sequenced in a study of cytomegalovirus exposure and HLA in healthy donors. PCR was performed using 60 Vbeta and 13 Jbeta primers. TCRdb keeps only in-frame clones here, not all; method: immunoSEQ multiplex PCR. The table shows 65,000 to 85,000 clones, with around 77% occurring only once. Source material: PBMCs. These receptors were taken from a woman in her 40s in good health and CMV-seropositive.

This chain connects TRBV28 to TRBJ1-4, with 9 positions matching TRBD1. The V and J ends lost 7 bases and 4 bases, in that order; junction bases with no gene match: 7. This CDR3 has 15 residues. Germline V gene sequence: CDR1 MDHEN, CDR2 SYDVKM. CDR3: CASTFWGQGNEKLFF. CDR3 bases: TGTGCCAGCACCTTCTGGGGACAGGGTAATGAAAAACTGTTTTTT.

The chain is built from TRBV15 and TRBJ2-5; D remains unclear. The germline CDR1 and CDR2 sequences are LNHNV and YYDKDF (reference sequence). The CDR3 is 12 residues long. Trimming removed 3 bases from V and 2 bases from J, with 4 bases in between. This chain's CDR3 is CATSRRQETQYF. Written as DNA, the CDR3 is TGTGCCACCAGCAGGCGGCAAGAGACCCAGTACTTC.

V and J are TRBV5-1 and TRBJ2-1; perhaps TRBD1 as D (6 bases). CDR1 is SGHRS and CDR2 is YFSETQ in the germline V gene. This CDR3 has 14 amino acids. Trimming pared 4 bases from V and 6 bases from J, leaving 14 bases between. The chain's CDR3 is CASSTTVRGNEQFF. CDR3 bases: TGCGCCAGCAGCACCACGGTCAGGGGCAATGAGCAGTTCTTC.

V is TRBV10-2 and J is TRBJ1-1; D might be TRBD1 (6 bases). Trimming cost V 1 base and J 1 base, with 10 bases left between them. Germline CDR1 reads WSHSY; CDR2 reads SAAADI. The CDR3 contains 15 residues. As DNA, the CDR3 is TGCGCCAGCAGTGAGTACTCGACAGGGAACACTGAAGCTTTCTTT. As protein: CASSEYSTGNTEAFF.

Here the CDR3 reads CASSWGDRSRVTEAFF. The CDR3 DNA is TGCGCCAGCAGCTGGGGGGACAGGTCGCGGGTAACTGAAGCTTTCTTT. The gene calls are TRBV5-1 and TRBJ1-1, with TRBD1 identical over 8 bases. The J segment lost 5 bases and the V segment lost 3 bases, leaving 12 bases of the junction unmatched. CDR1 SGHRS and CDR2 YFSETQ come from the germline V gene. This CDR3 has 16 amino acids.

This chain's CDR3 is CARSGQANTEAFF. The CDR3 bases are TGCGCCAGGTCCGGACAGGCGAACACTGAAGCTTTCTTT. The chain carries TRBV5-1 and TRBJ1-1, with TRBD1 matching over 7 bases. CDR1 and CDR2 (germline): SGHRS, YFSETQ. This CDR3 has 13 residues. V shed 8 bases, J shed 1 base, and the junction held 5 bases outside the gene matches. Combining the CDR3 with reference TRBV5-1 and TRBJ1-1 gives the whole variable domain KAGVTQTPRYLIKTRGQQVTLSCSPISGHRSVSWYQQTPGQGLQFLFEYFSETQRNKGNFPGRFSGRQFSNSRSEMNVSTLELGDSALYLCARSGQANTEAFFGQGTRLTVV.

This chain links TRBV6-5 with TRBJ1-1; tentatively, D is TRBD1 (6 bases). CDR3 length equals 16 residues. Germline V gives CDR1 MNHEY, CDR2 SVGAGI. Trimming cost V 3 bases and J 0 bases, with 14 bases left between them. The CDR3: CASSYKGEVMNTEAFF. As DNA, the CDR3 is TGTGCCAGCAGTTATAAGGGGGAAGTAATGAACACTGAAGCTTTCTTT.

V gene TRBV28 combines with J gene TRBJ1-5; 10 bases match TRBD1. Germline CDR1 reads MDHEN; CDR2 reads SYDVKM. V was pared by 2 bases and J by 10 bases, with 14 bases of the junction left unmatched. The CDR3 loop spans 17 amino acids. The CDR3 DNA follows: TGTGCCAGCAGTTTAGCCCGTCCCGGGACAGGGGTCGAACCCCAGCATTTT. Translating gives CASSLARPGTGVEPQHF.

CDR3 residues: CASSLAGLAGGWPSTDTQYF. The CDR3 coding sequence is TGCGCCAGCAGCTTGGCCGGACTAGCGGGAGGGTGGCCAAGCACAGATACGCAGTATTTT. This chain links TRBV5-1 with TRBJ2-3, with TRBD2 identical over 15 bases. V shed 0 bases and J 0 bases; nucleotides not matched to a gene: 8. Per germline, CDR1 SGHRS and CDR2 YFSETQ. CDR3 size: 20 residues.